The T cell receptor (beta chain) under discussion was sequenced for a study of early T cells in non-severe SARS-CoV-2 infection. From the 5' RACE reads, TCRdb called clonotypes with MiXCR, one entry per CDR3 protein. The sample lists 30,000 to 45,000 distinct CDR3 sequences, around 5.4% occurring once. This clonotype was seen ten or more times. Germline loops: CDR1 SGDLS, CDR2 YYNGEE. V was cut by 6 bases and J by 5 bases, with 17 bases left in between. The CDR3 is 14 residues long. The receptor was isolated from an adult who was a healthcare worker with PCR-confirmed SARS-CoV-2 infection or an uninfected control (not recorded which). The J gene is TRBJ1-2, the V gene TRBV9; D is possibly TRBD1 (5 bases). The starting material was whole blood, obtained at baseline. The CDR3 here is CASTSLGAEYGYTF. For the CDR3, the DNA is TGTGCCAGCACTTCCCTAGGGGCGGAATATGGCTACACCTTC.